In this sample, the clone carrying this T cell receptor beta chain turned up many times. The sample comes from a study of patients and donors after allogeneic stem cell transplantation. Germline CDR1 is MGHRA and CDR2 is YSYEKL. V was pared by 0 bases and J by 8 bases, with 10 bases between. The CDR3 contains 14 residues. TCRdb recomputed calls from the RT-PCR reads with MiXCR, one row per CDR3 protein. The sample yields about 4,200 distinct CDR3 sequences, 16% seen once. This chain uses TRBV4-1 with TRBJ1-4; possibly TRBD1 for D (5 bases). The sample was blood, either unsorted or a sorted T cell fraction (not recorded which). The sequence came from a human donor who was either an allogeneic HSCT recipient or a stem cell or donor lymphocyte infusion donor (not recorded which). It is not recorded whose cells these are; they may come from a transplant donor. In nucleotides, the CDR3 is TGCGCCAGCAGCCAAGATGTTAACAGGGAAAAACTGTTTTTT. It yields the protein CASSQDVNREKLFF.